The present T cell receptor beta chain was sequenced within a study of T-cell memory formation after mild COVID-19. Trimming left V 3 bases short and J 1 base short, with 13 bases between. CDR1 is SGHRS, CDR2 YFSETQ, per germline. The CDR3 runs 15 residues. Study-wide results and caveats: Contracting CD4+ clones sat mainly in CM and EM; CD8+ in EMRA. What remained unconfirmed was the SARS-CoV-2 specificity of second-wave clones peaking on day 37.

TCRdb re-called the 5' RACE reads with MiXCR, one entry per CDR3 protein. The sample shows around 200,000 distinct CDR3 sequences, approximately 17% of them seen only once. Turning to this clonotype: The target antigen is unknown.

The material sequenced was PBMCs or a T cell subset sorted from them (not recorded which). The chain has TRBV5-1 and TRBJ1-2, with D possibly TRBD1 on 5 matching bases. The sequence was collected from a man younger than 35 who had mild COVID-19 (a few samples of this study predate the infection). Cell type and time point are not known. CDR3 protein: CASSSGGRSNYGYTF. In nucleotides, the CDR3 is TGCGCCAGCAGCTCGGGGGGACGGAGTAACTATGGCTACACCTTC.